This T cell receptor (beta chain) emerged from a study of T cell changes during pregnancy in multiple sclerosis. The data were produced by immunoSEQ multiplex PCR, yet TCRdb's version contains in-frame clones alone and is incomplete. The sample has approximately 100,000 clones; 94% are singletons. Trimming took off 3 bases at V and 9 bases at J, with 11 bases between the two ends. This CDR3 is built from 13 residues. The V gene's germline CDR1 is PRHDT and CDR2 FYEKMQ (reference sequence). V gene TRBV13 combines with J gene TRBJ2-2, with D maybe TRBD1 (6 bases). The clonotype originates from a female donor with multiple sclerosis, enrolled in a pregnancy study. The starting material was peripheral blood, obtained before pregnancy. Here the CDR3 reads CASSFAGDRELFF. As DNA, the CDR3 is TGTGCCAGCAGCTTTGCAGGGGACCGGGAGCTGTTTTTT.